The source of this TCR beta chain is a study of siplizumab effects on memory and regulatory T cells. This CDR3 is built from 15 residues. CDR1 and CDR2 (germline): SNHLY, FYNNEI. The ends were cut back, 4 bases at V and 1 base at J, with 14 bases in the middle. Data came from immunoSEQ multiplex PCR; TCRdb stores just in-frame clones and leaves some out. Counted here are roughly 100,000 clones, more than 85% occurring once; the ten biggest clones make up approximately 0.58%. This TCR derives from a human donor in good health. Sequencing input: Tregs sorted from blood. V usage is TRBV2 and J usage is TRBJ2-7; a possible D gene is TRBD1 (5 bases). CDR3 sequence: CASSGRGQGSYEQYF. CDR3 sequence (DNA): TGTGCCAGCAGTGGAAGAGGTCAGGGTTCCTACGAGCAGTACTTC.